A single sample is the source of the 10 T cell receptor beta chains below, sequenced in a study of blood T cell repertoires in COVID-19. Assay: immunoSEQ multiplex PCR; the TCRdb copy retains only in-frame clones and omits some. The table lists 180,000 or so clones, roughly 80% of them singletons, with roughly an eighth in the top ten. Sequencing used PBMCs or T cells enriched from blood (not recorded which). Receptors originate from a man aged 60 to 75 who had been exposed to COVID-19.

V is TRBV7-3 and J is TRBJ2-3; weak D call: TRBD2 (6 bases). This CDR3 has 15 residues. Looked up from germline, CDR1 is SGHTA and CDR2 is FQGTGA. V was pared by 1 base and J by 6 bases, with 14 bases between. CDR3: CASSLRSGSQDTQYF. CDR3 bases: TGTGCCAGCAGCTTAAGGTCCGGGAGTCAGGATACGCAGTATTTT. Full variable domain (rest looked up from reference TRBV7-3 and TRBJ2-3): GAGVSQTPSNKVTEKGKYVELRCDPISGHTALYWYRQSLGQGPEFLIYFQGTGAADDSGLPNDRFFAVRPEGSVSTLKIQRTERGDSAVYLCASSLRSGSQDTQYFGPGTRLTVL.

The chain recombines TRBV5-4 with TRBJ1-4; 9 bases map to TRBD1. V trimming: 4 bases; J trimming: 4 bases; junction bases outside the gene matches: 8. CDR1 and CDR2 from the germline V gene are SGHNT and YYREEE (reference sequence). The CDR3 sequence is 16 residues long. CDR3 DNA: TGTGCCAGCAGCCTAAAACAGGGGGCTGGTAATGAAAAACTGTTTTTT. This encodes CASSLKQGAGNEKLFF.

In its sample, this clone was seen a few times. The rearrangement joins TRBV30 to TRBJ2-7; weak D call: TRBD2 (6 bases). Germline V gene data show CDR1 as GTSNPN and CDR2 as SVGIG (reference sequence). V lost 8 bases to trimming and J lost 5 bases, with 13 bases between them. CDR3 length: 11 residues. The DNA of the CDR3 is TGTGCCGTCGGGAGTTCCCACGAGCAGTACTTC. Translation: CAVGSSHEQYF.

The CDR3 sequence: CASSPSGRGQETQYF. DNA of the CDR3: TGTGCCAGCAGCCCCTCCGGGAGGGGCCAAGAGACCCAGTACTTC. The J gene is TRBJ2-5, the V gene TRBV28, with 8 nucleotides matching TRBD2. The J segment lost 1 base and the V segment lost 6 bases, leaving 7 bases of the junction unmatched. Germline-derived CDR1 and CDR2 are MDHEN and SYDVKM. The CDR3 is 15 amino acids.

This clone appeared a single time. This sequence joins TRBV7-9 and TRBJ2-2; 9 positions match TRBD2. CDR1 and CDR2 (germline): SEHNR, FQNEAQ (reference sequence). This CDR3 region has 16 residues. J lost 6 bases, V lost 5 bases, and 10 bases had no gene match. The CDR3 region is CASSAQVSGSSGELFF. The CDR3 DNA follows: TGTGCCAGCAGCGCCCAAGTTAGCGGGAGTTCCGGGGAGCTGTTTTTT.

This clone was counted at least ten times. The CDR3 loop is CASSVSSQPHEQYF. DNA of the CDR3: TGTGCCAGCAGCGTTAGCTCCCAGCCCCACGAGCAGTACTTC. The chain has TRBV9 and TRBJ2-7, with D unresolved. CDR3 length: 14 residues. Trimming took off 2 bases at V and 5 bases at J, with 14 bases between the two ends. CDR1 and CDR2 (germline): SGDLS, YYNGEE.

The chain couples TRBV19 to TRBJ1-2, with 7 bases fitting TRBD1. CDR1 and CDR2 (germline): LNHDA, SQIVND (reference sequence). The CDR3 has 13 amino acids. V lost 7 bases, J lost 2 bases, and 4 bases stayed unmatched. The CDR3 loop reads CASKDRANYGYTF. The CDR3 coding sequence is TGTGCCAGTAAAGACAGGGCGAACTATGGCTACACCTTC.

V gene TRBV7-9 combines with J gene TRBJ1-2; TRBD1 agrees at 9 bases. Trimming removed 5 bases from V and 6 bases from J; junction bases left unmatched: 7. The CDR3 spans 14 residues. The germline V gene has CDR1 SEHNR and CDR2 FQNEAQ (reference sequence). DNA of the CDR3: TGTGCCAGCAGCAGGGGACAGGGCGGTCATGGCTACACCTTC. As protein: CASSRGQGGHGYTF.

In this sample, this clone turned up once. The CDR3 loop reads CASSLSHEQFF. The DNA of the CDR3 is TGTGCCAGCAGCCTTAGTCATGAGCAGTTCTTC. This chain joins TRBV28 and TRBJ2-1; D remains ambiguous. CDR3 size: 11 residues. V was shortened by 6 bases and J by 8 bases, with 8 bases between the two germline ends. Germline assignment: CDR1 MDHEN and CDR2 SYDVKM.

The rearrangement joins TRBV10-2 to TRBJ1-5; D may be TRBD1 (6 bases). Trimming removed 3 bases at V and 0 bases at J, with 12 bases between. Germline assignment: CDR1 WSHSY and CDR2 SAAADI. This CDR3 is 16 amino acids long. The CDR3 protein is CASSDVQGSSNQPQHF. CDR3 coding DNA: TGCGCCAGCAGTGATGTCCAGGGGAGTAGCAATCAGCCCCAGCATTTT.